This entry is about one T cell receptor (beta chain). What it binds is not known. The sample holds other DNA sequences that translate to the same CDR3. TCR sequencing used cDNA made by reverse transcription of extracted RNA. Measured with immunoSEQ multiplex PCR; TCRdb has only the in-frame clones, and not every one. This sample has 180,000 or so clones, with around half found just once. The sample originates from a study of CD8+ T cells in alopecia areata. Background on the study: It was oral tofacitinib, at 5 to 10 mg twice daily, that treated patients received. Using the percentage of affected scalp area, treated patients' severity was scored.

Study-wide results and caveats: Scalp clonality and expanded CD8+ clones among the top 100 fell significantly with tofacitinib.

Treatment in this sample: oral pan-JAK inhibitor, 5-10 mg twice daily. The investigators collected lesional scalp punch biopsies and peripheral blood from alopecia areata patients. The CDR3 length is 10 residues. The germline V and J ends were trimmed by 3 bases and 9 bases, with 3 bases remaining between them. Germline V gives CDR1 SGHAT, CDR2 FQNNGV. The source material was CD8+ T cells sorted from blood, sampled at week 24, from a patient treated with tofacitinib. This clonotype originated in a human donor with alopecia areata. The J gene is TRBJ2-1, the V gene TRBV11-2; D unclear. This CDR3 is CASSLGEQFF. For the CDR3, the DNA is TGTGCCAGCAGCTTGGGTGAGCAGTTCTTC.